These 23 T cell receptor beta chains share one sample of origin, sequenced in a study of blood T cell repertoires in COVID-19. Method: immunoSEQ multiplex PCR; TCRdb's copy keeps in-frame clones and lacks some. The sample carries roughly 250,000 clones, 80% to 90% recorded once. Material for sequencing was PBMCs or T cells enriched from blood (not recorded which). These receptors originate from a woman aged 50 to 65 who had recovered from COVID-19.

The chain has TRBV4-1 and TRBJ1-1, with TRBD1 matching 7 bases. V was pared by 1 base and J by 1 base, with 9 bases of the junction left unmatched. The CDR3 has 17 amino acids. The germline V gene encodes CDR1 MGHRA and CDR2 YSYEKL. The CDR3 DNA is TGCGCCAGCAGCCAAGCCCTTGAGGGGGCGCGGAACACTGAAGCTTTCTTT. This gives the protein CASSQALEGARNTEAFF.

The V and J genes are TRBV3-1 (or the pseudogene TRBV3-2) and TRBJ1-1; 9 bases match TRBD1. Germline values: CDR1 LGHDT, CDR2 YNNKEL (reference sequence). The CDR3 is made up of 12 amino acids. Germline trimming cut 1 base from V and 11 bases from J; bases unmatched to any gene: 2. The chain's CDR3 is CASSQGTGAAFF. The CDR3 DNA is TGTGCCAGCAGCCAAGGGACAGGGGCCGCTTTCTTT.

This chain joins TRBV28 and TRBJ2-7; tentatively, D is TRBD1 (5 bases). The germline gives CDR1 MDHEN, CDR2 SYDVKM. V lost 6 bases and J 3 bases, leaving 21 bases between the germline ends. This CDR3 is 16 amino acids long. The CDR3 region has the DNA TGTGCCAGCAGCTATTTTCCGACCAGGGTTCGCTACGAGCAGTACTTC. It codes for CASSYFPTRVRYEQYF.

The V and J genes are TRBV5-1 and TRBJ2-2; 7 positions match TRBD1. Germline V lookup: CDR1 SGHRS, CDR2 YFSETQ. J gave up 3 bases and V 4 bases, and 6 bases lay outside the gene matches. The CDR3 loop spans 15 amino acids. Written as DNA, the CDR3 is TGCGCCAGCAGCGCGACAGGGTTGGACACCGGGGAGCTGTTTTTT. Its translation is CASSATGLDTGELFF. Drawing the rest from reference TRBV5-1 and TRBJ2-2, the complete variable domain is KAGVTQTPRYLIKTRGQQVTLSCSPISGHRSVSWYQQTPGQGLQFLFEYFSETQRNKGNFPGRFSGRQFSNSRSEMNVSTLELGDSALYLCASSATGLDTGELFFGEGSRLTVL.

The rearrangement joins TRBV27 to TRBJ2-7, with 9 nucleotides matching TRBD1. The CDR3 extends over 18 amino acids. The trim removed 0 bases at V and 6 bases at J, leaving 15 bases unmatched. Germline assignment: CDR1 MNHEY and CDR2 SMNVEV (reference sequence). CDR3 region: CASSLSSTGGWGAIEQYF. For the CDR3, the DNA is TGTGCCAGCAGTTTATCCTCGACAGGGGGTTGGGGGGCTATCGAGCAGTACTTC.

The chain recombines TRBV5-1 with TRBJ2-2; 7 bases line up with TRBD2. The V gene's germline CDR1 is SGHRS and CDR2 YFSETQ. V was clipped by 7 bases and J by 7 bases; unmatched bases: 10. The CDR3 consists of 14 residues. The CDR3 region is CASGLGGPVGELFF. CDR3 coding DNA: TGCGCCAGCGGCCTGGGAGGGCCGGTCGGGGAGCTGTTTTTT.

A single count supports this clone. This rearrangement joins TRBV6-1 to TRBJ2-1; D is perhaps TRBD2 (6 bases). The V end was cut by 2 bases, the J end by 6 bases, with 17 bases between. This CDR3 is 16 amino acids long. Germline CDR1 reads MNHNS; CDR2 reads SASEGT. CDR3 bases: TGTGCCAGCAGTGAATCGATAGGACTGGGGGGCAATGAGCAGTTCTTC. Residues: CASSESIGLGGNEQFF.

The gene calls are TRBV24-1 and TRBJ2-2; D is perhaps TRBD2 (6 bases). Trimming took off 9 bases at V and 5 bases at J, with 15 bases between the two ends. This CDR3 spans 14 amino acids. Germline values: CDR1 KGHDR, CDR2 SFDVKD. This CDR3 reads CATRDGGGTGELFF. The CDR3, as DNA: TGTGCCACCCGAGACGGGGGAGGAACCGGGGAGCTGTTTTTT.

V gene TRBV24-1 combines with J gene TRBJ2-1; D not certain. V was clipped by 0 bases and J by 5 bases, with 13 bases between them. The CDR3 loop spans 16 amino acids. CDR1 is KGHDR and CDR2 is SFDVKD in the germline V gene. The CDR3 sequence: CATSDLSPTANNEQFF. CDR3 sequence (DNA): TGTGCCACCAGTGATTTGTCTCCTACCGCCAACAATGAGCAGTTCTTC.

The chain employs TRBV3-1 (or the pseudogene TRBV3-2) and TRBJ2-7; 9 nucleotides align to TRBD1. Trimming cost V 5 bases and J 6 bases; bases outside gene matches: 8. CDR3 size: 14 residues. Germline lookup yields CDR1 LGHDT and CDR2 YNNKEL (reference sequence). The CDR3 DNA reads TGTGCCAGCAGCGCCCGGGACAGGGTCCCCGAGCAGTACTTC. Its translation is CASSARDRVPEQYF.

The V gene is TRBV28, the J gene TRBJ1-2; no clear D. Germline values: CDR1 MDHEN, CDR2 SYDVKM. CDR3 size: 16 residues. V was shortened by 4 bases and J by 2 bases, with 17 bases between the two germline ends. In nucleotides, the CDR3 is TGTGCCAGCAGTTCCACCGGGCCGGGGAAGAACTATGGCTACACCTTC. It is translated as CASSSTGPGKNYGYTF.

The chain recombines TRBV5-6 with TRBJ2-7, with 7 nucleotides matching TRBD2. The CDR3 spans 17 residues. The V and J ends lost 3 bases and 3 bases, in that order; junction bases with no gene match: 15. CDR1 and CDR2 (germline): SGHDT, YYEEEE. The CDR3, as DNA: TGTGCCAGCAGCTCCGGGGTATACGGGCCGGGAGGCTACGAGCAGTACTTC. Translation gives CASSSGVYGPGGYEQYF.

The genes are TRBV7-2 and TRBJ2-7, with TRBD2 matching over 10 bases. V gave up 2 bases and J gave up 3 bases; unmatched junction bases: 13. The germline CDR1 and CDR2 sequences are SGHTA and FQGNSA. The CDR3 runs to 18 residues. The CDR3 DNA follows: TGTGCCAGCAGCTTAAGGTCTGGGTCTAGCGGGAGTGTCTACGAGCAGTACTTC. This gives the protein CASSLRSGSSGSVYEQYF. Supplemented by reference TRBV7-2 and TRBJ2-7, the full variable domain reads GAGVSQSPSNKVTEKGKDVELRCDPISGHTALYWYRQSLGQGLEFLIYFQGNSAPDKSGLPSDRFSAERTGGSVSTLTIQRTQQEDSAVYLCASSLRSGSSGSVYEQYFGPGTRLTVT.

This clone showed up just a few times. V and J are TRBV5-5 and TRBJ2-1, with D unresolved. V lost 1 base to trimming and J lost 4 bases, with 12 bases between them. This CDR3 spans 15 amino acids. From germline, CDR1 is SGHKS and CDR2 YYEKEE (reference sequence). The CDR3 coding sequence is TGTGCCAGCAGCTTGAGCTCGAGGCGGTACAATGAGCAGTTCTTC. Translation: CASSLSSRRYNEQFF.

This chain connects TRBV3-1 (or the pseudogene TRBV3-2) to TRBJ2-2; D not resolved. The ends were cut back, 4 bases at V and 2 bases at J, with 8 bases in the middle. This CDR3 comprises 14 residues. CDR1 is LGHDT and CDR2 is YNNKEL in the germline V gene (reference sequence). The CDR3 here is CASSPYVNTGELFF. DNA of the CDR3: TGTGCCAGCAGCCCCTACGTTAACACCGGGGAGCTGTTTTTT.

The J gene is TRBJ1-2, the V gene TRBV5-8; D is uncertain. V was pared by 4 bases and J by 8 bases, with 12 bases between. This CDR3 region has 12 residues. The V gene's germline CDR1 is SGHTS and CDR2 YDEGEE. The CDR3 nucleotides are TGTGCCAGCAGCATCGGACTGGGCGGCTACACCTTC. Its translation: CASSIGLGGYTF.

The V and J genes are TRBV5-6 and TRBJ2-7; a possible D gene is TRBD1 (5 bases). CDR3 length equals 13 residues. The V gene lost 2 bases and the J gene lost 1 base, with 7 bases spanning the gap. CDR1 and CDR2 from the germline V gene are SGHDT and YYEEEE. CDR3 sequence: CASSFDSSYEQYF. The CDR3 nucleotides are TGTGCCAGCAGCTTCGACAGTTCCTACGAGCAGTACTTC.

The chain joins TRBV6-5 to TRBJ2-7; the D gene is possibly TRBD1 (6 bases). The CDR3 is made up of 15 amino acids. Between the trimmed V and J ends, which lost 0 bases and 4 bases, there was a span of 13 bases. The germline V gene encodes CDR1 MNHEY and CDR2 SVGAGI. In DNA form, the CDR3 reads TGTGCCAGCAGTTACTCCGATGGACAGAAATACGAGCAGTACTTC. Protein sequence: CASSYSDGQKYEQYF.

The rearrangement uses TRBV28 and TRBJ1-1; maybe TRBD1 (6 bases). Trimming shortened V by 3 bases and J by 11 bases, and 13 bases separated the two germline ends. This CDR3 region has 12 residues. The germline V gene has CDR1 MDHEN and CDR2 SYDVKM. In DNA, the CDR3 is TGTGCCAGCAGTTTGATAGGACAGACCGCTTTCTTT. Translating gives CASSLIGQTAFF.

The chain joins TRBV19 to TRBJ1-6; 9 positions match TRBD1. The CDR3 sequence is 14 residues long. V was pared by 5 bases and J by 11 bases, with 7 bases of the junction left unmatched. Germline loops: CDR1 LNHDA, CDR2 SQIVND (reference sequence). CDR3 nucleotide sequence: TGTGCCAGTAGTCCGGGACAGGGTATAGCACCCCTCCACTTT. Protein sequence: CASSPGQGIAPLHF.

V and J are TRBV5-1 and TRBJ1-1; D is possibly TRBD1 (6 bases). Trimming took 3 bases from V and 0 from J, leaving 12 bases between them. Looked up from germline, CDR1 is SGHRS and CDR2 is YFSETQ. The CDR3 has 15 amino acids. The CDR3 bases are TGCGCCAGCAGCTCGGCCGGGACAATGAACACTGAAGCTTTCTTT. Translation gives CASSSAGTMNTEAFF.

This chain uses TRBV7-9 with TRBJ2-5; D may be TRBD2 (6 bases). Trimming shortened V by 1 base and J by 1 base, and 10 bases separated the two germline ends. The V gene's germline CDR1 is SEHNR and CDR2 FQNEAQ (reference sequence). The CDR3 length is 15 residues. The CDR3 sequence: CASSLGGGIQETQYF. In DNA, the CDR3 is TGTGCCAGCAGCTTAGGGGGCGGGATCCAAGAGACCCAGTACTTC.

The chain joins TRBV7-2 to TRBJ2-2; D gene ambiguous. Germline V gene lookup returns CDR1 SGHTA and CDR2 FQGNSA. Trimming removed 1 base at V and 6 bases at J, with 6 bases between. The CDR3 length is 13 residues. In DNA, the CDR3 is TGTGCCAGCAGCTTAGTGTTAGCCGGGGAGCTGTTTTTT. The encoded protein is CASSLVLAGELFF.